This TCR beta chain was sequenced for a study of T cell responses to AZD1222 COVID-19 vaccine. Looked up from germline, CDR1 is MNHEY and CDR2 is SMNVEV (reference sequence). The CDR3 has 18 residues. Trimming removed 2 bases from V and 4 bases from J; junction bases left unmatched: 13. Regarding this clone: The antigen is not known.

Study results and limitations: The donors showed a predominance of white British ancestry and of females, with possible underestimation of clonal diversity. Samples come after the peak T cell response, not at day 14.

Libraries were prepared by immunoSEQ multiplex PCR; TCRdb keeps only in-frame clonotypes and omits some of them. The sample has roughly 140,000 clones; around 88% are singletons. The receptor was isolated from an adult in good health. The material sequenced was peripheral blood, taken on day 0 of AZD1222 vaccination. The J gene is TRBJ2-5, the V gene TRBV27; 10 bases agree with TRBD2. For the CDR3, the DNA is TGTGCCAGCAGTTTACGACATGGGGGGGTAGCGGGAGGAGAGACCCAGTACTTC. Translation gives CASSLRHGGVAGGETQYF.